Presented here are 29 T cell receptor beta chains from one specimen sequenced in a study of blood T cell repertoires in COVID-19. The table came from immunoSEQ multiplex PCR; TCRdb's copy has only in-frame clones and leaves some out. Among fewer than 450,000 clones listed, roughly 91% were seen once. Sequenced input: PBMCs or T cells enriched from blood (not recorded which). These receptors were collected from a woman in her late teens or twenties who had recovered from COVID-19.

V and J are TRBV19 and TRBJ1-1, with D maybe TRBD1 (5 bases). Trimming removed 1 base at V and 0 bases at J, with 6 bases between. The CDR3 sequence is 14 residues long. From germline, CDR1 is LNHDA and CDR2 SQIVND (reference sequence). CDR3 loop: CASSIGQLNTEAFF. In DNA form, the CDR3 reads TGTGCCAGTAGTATAGGACAGTTGAACACTGAAGCTTTCTTT.

V usage is TRBV19 and J usage is TRBJ2-3; D ambiguous. This CDR3 region has 16 residues. Per the germline V gene, CDR1 is LNHDA and CDR2 is SQIVND (reference sequence). V lost 2 bases, J lost 6 bases, and 18 bases lay in between. In DNA, the CDR3 is TGTGCCAGTAGTATAATCGGAGACCTAGTGACGGATACGCAGTATTTT. Translating it yields CASSIIGDLVTDTQYF.

The chain recombines TRBV5-1 with TRBJ1-2, with D possibly TRBD1 on 5 matching bases. The CDR3 consists of 16 residues. Trimming shortened V by 3 bases and J by 2 bases, and 17 bases separated the two germline ends. Germline V lookup: CDR1 SGHRS, CDR2 YFSETQ. CDR3 coding DNA: TGCGCCAGCAGCTCCCCTGGTAGGGGATTAAACTATGGCTACACCTTC. This gives the protein CASSSPGRGLNYGYTF.

The rearrangement joins TRBV18 to TRBJ1-1, with no clear D. Germline CDR1 and CDR2: KGHSH and LQKENI. The CDR3 spans 13 residues. Trimming left V 3 bases short and J 0 bases short, with 5 bases between. For the CDR3, the DNA is TGTGCCAGCTCACCTCAGGTGAACACTGAAGCTTTCTTT. Translation gives CASSPQVNTEAFF.

The chain combines TRBV5-1 with TRBJ2-7, with TRBD1 matching 9 bases. V was pared by 0 bases and J by 1 base, with 14 bases of the junction left unmatched. CDR3 length: 19 residues. Germline CDR1 and CDR2: SGHRS and YFSETQ. The CDR3 region is CASSLASGMGQGGSYEQYF. The CDR3 DNA is TGCGCCAGCAGCTTGGCGTCGGGAATGGGACAGGGCGGTTCCTACGAGCAGTACTTC.

This clone was seen a handful of times. The J gene is TRBJ2-7, the V gene TRBV7-8; TRBD2 matches 14 bases. Germline V lookup: CDR1 SGHVS, CDR2 FQNEAQ. The CDR3 has 16 residues. V lost 4 bases to trimming and J lost 1 base; unmatched junction nucleotides: 3. CDR3: CASSSGTSGGSYEQYF. The CDR3 coding sequence is TGTGCCAGCAGCTCGGGGACTAGCGGGGGTTCCTACGAGCAGTACTTC.

This rearrangement joins TRBV2 to TRBJ1-1; 8 bases map to TRBD1. The V gene end was trimmed by 6 bases and the J gene end by 4 bases; junction bases not matched to a gene: 19. CDR1 SNHLY and CDR2 FYNNEI come from the germline V gene. CDR3 length: 18 amino acids. The CDR3 loop is CASSPYSGTGSWSTEAFF. The CDR3, as DNA: TGTGCCAGCAGCCCCTACTCCGGGACAGGCTCCTGGTCCACTGAAGCTTTCTTT.

The chain combines TRBV4-1 with TRBJ2-3, with D possibly matching TRBD1 (7 bases). This CDR3 contains 15 residues. The germline V and J ends were trimmed by 4 bases and 3 bases, with 14 bases remaining between them. The germline V gene has CDR1 MGHRA and CDR2 YSYEKL. CDR3 bases: TGCGCCAGCAGCCGGGACAGCGGGTCAACAGATACGCAGTATTTT. Amino acid sequence: CASSRDSGSTDTQYF.

The chain employs TRBV5-1 and TRBJ2-7; 7 bases line up with TRBD1. The V gene end was trimmed by 0 bases and the J gene end by 3 bases; junction bases not matched to a gene: 3. Germline CDR1 is SGHRS and CDR2 is YFSETQ. This CDR3 contains 14 residues. The CDR3: CASSLGSGGYEQYF. The CDR3 region has the DNA TGCGCCAGCAGCTTGGGATCAGGGGGCTACGAGCAGTACTTC.

The V call is TRBV20-1, the J call TRBJ2-7, with unresolved D. CDR3 size: 11 residues. Germline V gene sequence: CDR1 DFQATT, CDR2 SNEGSKA (reference sequence). V was trimmed by 6 bases and J by 2 bases, leaving 8 bases between them. The CDR3 is CSAAYPYEQYF. The CDR3 DNA sequence: TGCAGTGCCGCCTACCCCTACGAGCAGTACTTC.

The gene calls are TRBV19 and TRBJ2-3; possible D gene TRBD1, 6 bases. Germline-derived CDR1 and CDR2 are LNHDA and SQIVND (reference sequence). V was trimmed by 9 bases and J by 5 bases, leaving 12 bases between them. The CDR3 sequence is 12 residues long. The CDR3 sequence is CASSGDRDTQYF. The CDR3 DNA reads TGTGCCAGCTCAGGGGATCGAGATACGCAGTATTTT.

V gene TRBV6-5 combines with J gene TRBJ1-2, with D possibly TRBD1 on 6 matching bases. The CDR3 covers 13 residues. Germline V gene sequence: CDR1 MNHEY, CDR2 SVGAGI. V dropped 6 bases and J dropped 6 bases, with 14 bases sitting between them. CDR3 coding DNA: TGTGCCAGCAGGAAGGGACACGGGGATGGCTACACCTTC. Translated: CASRKGHGDGYTF.

This clone was detected only a few times. CDR3 nucleotides: TGCGCCAGCAGCCAAGTTAGGGGGACAGGGCCTTACGAGCAGTACTTC. Protein: CASSQVRGTGPYEQYF. The chain couples TRBV4-1 to TRBJ2-7, with 9 bases that match TRBD1. Germline V gives CDR1 MGHRA, CDR2 YSYEKL. The J segment lost 4 bases and the V segment lost 1 base, leaving 8 bases of the junction unmatched. This CDR3 is 16 amino acids long.

V and J are TRBV30 and TRBJ1-1; TRBD1 aligns across 7 bases. With V trimmed by 2 bases and J by 9 bases, 3 bases remained unmatched. Germline V gives CDR1 GTSNPN, CDR2 SVGIG (reference sequence). This CDR3 is 11 amino acids long. CDR3 loop: CAWSTGVQAFF. Written as DNA, the CDR3 is TGTGCCTGGAGTACAGGGGTTCAAGCTTTCTTT.

The V call is TRBV2, the J call TRBJ2-2; no firm D call. The V end was cut by 8 bases, the J end by 0 bases, with 7 bases between. The CDR3 totals 13 residues. Germline V gene lookup returns CDR1 SNHLY and CDR2 FYNNEI. CDR3 sequence reads: CASGQANTGELFF. CDR3 coding DNA: TGTGCCAGCGGGCAGGCGAACACCGGGGAGCTGTTTTTT.

The CDR3 bases are TGTGCCAGCAGCGGGACAGGGTCCGGGGAGCTGTTTTTT. It codes for CASSGTGSGELFF. The chain links TRBV2 to TRBJ2-2; TRBD1 aligns across 9 bases. The CDR3 is 13 amino acids. Per the germline V gene, CDR1 is SNHLY and CDR2 is FYNNEI. Trimming removed 6 bases from V and 6 bases from J; junction bases left unmatched: 2. The complete variable domain, with remaining parts taken from reference TRBV2 and TRBJ2-2, reads EPEVTQTPSHQVTQMGQEVILRCVPISNHLYFYWYRQILGQKVEFLVSFYNNEISEKSEIFDDQFSVERPDGSNFTLKIRSTKLEDSAMYFCASSGTGSGELFFGEGSRLTVL.

V and J are TRBV7-9 and TRBJ1-2; the D gene is possibly TRBD1 (6 bases). Germline values: CDR1 SEHNR, CDR2 FQNEAQ (reference sequence). The CDR3 is 13 amino acids. V dropped 1 base and J dropped 6 bases, with 9 bases sitting between them. The CDR3 region has the DNA TGTGCCAGCAGCTTAGATTGGACAGATGGCTACACCTTC. Its protein is CASSLDWTDGYTF.

This clone was observed a single time. The V call is TRBV6-4, the J call TRBJ2-3; tentative D call: TRBD2 (5 bases). The V end was cut by 3 bases, the J end by 1 base, with 17 bases between. The CDR3 totals 17 residues. Germline V gene lookup returns CDR1 MRHNA and CDR2 SNTAGT. CDR3 in amino acids: CASSELSGVAGTDTQYF. The CDR3, as DNA: TGTGCCAGCAGTGAACTCTCCGGGGTGGCCGGCACAGATACGCAGTATTTT.

The gene calls are TRBV10-3 and TRBJ2-2; 8 nucleotides line up with TRBD2. J was trimmed by 4 bases and V by 7 bases; bases with no gene match: 11. The germline V gene has CDR1 ENHRY and CDR2 SYGVKD. The CDR3 runs 16 residues. The DNA for the CDR3 is TGTGCCATCAAGCCGGGGGGAGCGGGGGCCACCGGGGAGCTGTTTTTT. It yields the protein CAIKPGGAGATGELFF.

The chain has TRBV27 and TRBJ1-5; 8 nucleotides match TRBD1. Germline assignment: CDR1 MNHEY and CDR2 SMNVEV (reference sequence). The V segment lost 6 bases and the J segment 0 bases; nucleotides outside the gene matches: 10. This CDR3 is 17 amino acids long. The CDR3 coding sequence is TGTGCCAGCAGACCGGACAGGGATTTTGATAGCAATCAGCCCCAGCATTTT. This encodes CASRPDRDFDSNQPQHF.

This clone has just a few counts. CDR3 amino acids: CASSFQQQVNYGYTF. The CDR3 coding sequence is TGTGCCAGCAGCTTCCAACAGCAAGTTAACTATGGCTACACCTTC. This chain links TRBV5-8 with TRBJ1-2; D unclear. The CDR3 loop spans 15 amino acids. CDR1 and CDR2 from the germline V gene are SGHTS and YDEGEE. The V end was cut by 2 bases, the J end by 1 base, with 12 bases between. Filled out from reference TRBV5-8 and TRBJ1-2, the complete variable domain reads EAGVTQSPTHLIKTRGQQATLRCSPISGHTSVYWYQQALGLGLQFLLWYDEGEERNRGNFPPRFSGRQFPNYSSELNVNALELEDSALYLCASSFQQQVNYGYTFGSGTRLTVV.

The V call is TRBV18, the J call TRBJ2-5; TRBD1 might be the D (5 bases). V lost 1 base to trimming and J lost 2 bases, with 11 bases between them. Germline lookup yields CDR1 KGHSH and CDR2 LQKENI. The length of the CDR3 is 15 residues. The CDR3 coding sequence is TGTGCCAGCTCACCACTACAGGATTTACAAGAGACCCAGTACTTC. Its translation: CASSPLQDLQETQYF.

This clone was detected a few times. The genes are TRBV7-2 and TRBJ2-7, with a tentative D call TRBD1 (5 bases). Between the trimmed V and J ends, which lost 3 bases and 2 bases, there was a span of 14 bases. The CDR3 sequence is 15 residues long. Germline values: CDR1 SGHTA, CDR2 FQGNSA. The CDR3 DNA reads TGTGCCAGCAGCTTTGGGGCGGACACTCCCTACGAGCAGTACTTC. Translated: CASSFGADTPYEQYF.

This sequence joins TRBV2 and TRBJ2-3, with D possibly TRBD1 on 6 matching bases. Per the germline V gene, CDR1 is SNHLY and CDR2 is FYNNEI. V was trimmed by 10 bases and J by 2 bases, leaving 10 bases between them. This CDR3 is 12 amino acids long. The CDR3 DNA reads TGTGCCAACCGGGACATCACAGATACGCAGTATTTT. Protein sequence: CANRDITDTQYF.

The chain has TRBV27 and TRBJ2-7; D gene ambiguous. The CDR3 covers 13 residues. Germline CDR1 MNHEY, CDR2 SMNVEV (reference sequence). The germline V and J ends were trimmed by 3 bases and 5 bases, with 11 bases remaining between them. In DNA, the CDR3 is TGTGCCAGCAGTTTTCAGGATGGCGACGAGCAGTACTTC. Translated: CASSFQDGDEQYF.

This chain joins TRBV28 and TRBJ2-3; 7 bases line up with TRBD2. The CDR3 has 16 amino acids. Germline V gene data show CDR1 as MDHEN and CDR2 as SYDVKM. The V segment lost 3 bases and the J segment 1 base; nucleotides outside the gene matches: 7. The CDR3 nucleotides read TGTGCCAGCAGTTTCATTAATCTAGCGGGCACAGATACGCAGTATTTT. Its protein product is CASSFINLAGTDTQYF. Full variable domain (remainder filled in from reference TRBV28 and TRBJ2-3): DVKVTQSSRYLVKRTGEKVFLECVQDMDHENMFWYRQDPGLGLRLIYFSYDVKMKEKGDIPEGYSVSREKKERFSLILESASTNQTSMYLCASSFINLAGTDTQYFGPGTRLTVL.

This clone has a handful of counts. This chain connects TRBV27 to TRBJ1-1; no definite D call. Deletions cut 4 bases from V and 9 bases from J, with 15 bases between. The germline CDR1 and CDR2 sequences are MNHEY and SMNVEV (reference sequence). The CDR3 contains 13 residues. The CDR3 DNA reads as TGTGCCAGCAGTTCCCCGGGGAGTCCGAAAGCTTTCTTT. It codes for CASSSPGSPKAFF.

The rearrangement joins TRBV29-1 to TRBJ1-2; D ambiguous. The CDR3 is 11 amino acids. V was cut by 7 bases and J by 3 bases, with 9 bases left in between. The V gene's germline CDR1 is SQVTM and CDR2 ANQGSEA. CDR3 amino acids: CSAGEDYGYTF. The CDR3, as DNA: TGCAGCGCCGGGGAGGACTATGGCTACACCTTC.

The V gene is TRBV15, the J gene TRBJ2-1; 12 bases map to TRBD2. The trim removed 5 bases at V and 7 bases at J, leaving 9 bases unmatched. CDR1 is LNHNV and CDR2 is YYDKDF in the germline V gene (reference sequence). There are 16 residues in the CDR3. In DNA, the CDR3 is TGTGCCACCAGCGACCGACTAGCGGGGGTGTTGAATGAGCAGTTCTTC. Its translation is CATSDRLAGVLNEQFF.